The next 13 T cell receptor beta chains were all read from a single sample in a study of blood T cell repertoires in COVID-19. Repertoires were generated with immunoSEQ multiplex PCR, while TCRdb's copy carries only in-frame clones and drops some. Here the sample spans more than 300,000 clones, 90% being singletons. The sequenced sample consisted of PBMCs or T cells enriched from blood (not recorded which). The receptors were gathered from a woman under 40 who had been exposed to COVID-19.

The genes are TRBV28 and TRBJ2-2; no definite D call. Looked up from germline, CDR1 is MDHEN and CDR2 is SYDVKM. This CDR3 has 13 amino acids. V was cut by 6 bases and J by 0 bases, with 5 bases left in between. This chain's CDR3 is CASSSTNTGELFF. The CDR3 coding sequence is TGTGCCAGCAGCTCTACGAACACCGGGGAGCTGTTTTTT.

The CDR3 DNA sequence: TGTGCCAGCAGCCCCTGGAAGGGCAGGGTTCTTCATGAGCAGTTCTTC. As protein: CASSPWKGRVLHEQFF. The chain employs TRBV7-9 and TRBJ2-1; D might be TRBD1 (5 bases). Germline values: CDR1 SEHNR, CDR2 FQNEAQ (reference sequence). CDR3 length equals 16 residues. V was trimmed by 5 bases and J by 8 bases, leaving 22 bases between them.

V gene TRBV30 combines with J gene TRBJ1-1; no firm D call. V was trimmed by 1 base and J by 0 bases, leaving 6 bases between them. Germline V gene sequence: CDR1 GTSNPN, CDR2 SVGIG (reference sequence). CDR3 length: 13 amino acids. DNA for the CDR3: TGTGCCTGGAGTGCCACAGTGAACACTGAAGCTTTCTTT. Amino acid sequence: CAWSATVNTEAFF.

J is TRBJ1-2 and V is TRBV18; perhaps TRBD1 as D (6 bases). In germline, CDR1 is KGHSH, CDR2 LQKENI. Trimming took 2 bases from V and 2 from J, leaving 9 bases between them. The CDR3 is made up of 14 amino acids. CDR3 sequence reads: CASSPMDSNYGYTF. DNA of the CDR3: TGTGCCAGCTCACCAATGGACAGCAACTATGGCTACACCTTC.

This CDR3 is CASSLAGTSNEQFF. DNA of the CDR3: TGTGCCAGCAGCCTAGCTGGGACTTCCAATGAGCAGTTCTTC. The chain uses TRBV5-6 and TRBJ2-1; a weak D match, TRBD2 (6 bases). V lost 4 bases and J lost 6, with 14 bases in between. The CDR3 runs to 14 residues. Germline CDR1 is SGHDT and CDR2 is YYEEEE.

The chain's CDR3 is CASSLRGFPYNEQFF. The DNA of the CDR3 is TGTGCCAGCAGTCTTCGGGGGTTCCCCTACAATGAGCAGTTCTTC. V gene TRBV7-9 combines with J gene TRBJ2-1; tentative D call: TRBD2 (6 bases). The CDR3 runs 15 residues. The germline V gene has CDR1 SEHNR and CDR2 FQNEAQ (reference sequence). Trimming left V 6 bases short and J 2 bases short, with 14 bases between.

CDR3 residues: CASSIGASRRTDTQYF. In DNA form, the CDR3 reads TGTGCCAGTAGTATTGGAGCTAGTAGGAGGACAGATACGCAGTATTTT. V is TRBV19 and J is TRBJ2-3; D may be TRBD2 (5 bases). There are 16 residues in the CDR3. CDR1 and CDR2 (germline): LNHDA, SQIVND (reference sequence). Trimming removed 3 bases at V and 3 bases at J, with 16 bases between.

This chain links TRBV5-6 with TRBJ2-7, with D tentatively TRBD2 (5 bases). Germline V lookup: CDR1 SGHDT, CDR2 YYEEEE. The CDR3 runs to 16 residues. V was trimmed by 1 base and J by 3 bases, leaving 17 bases between them. CDR3 amino acids: CASSLSVLRELYEQYF. For the CDR3, the DNA is TGTGCCAGCAGCTTGTCAGTCCTGAGGGAACTCTACGAGCAGTACTTC.

This clone appeared a single time. The gene calls are TRBV29-1 and TRBJ1-5, with 7 bases lining up with TRBD1. CDR3 length: 12 amino acids. V shed 6 bases and J 2 bases; nucleotides not matched to a gene: 1. CDR1 is SQVTM, CDR2 ANQGSEA, per germline. For the CDR3, the DNA is TGCAGCGTAGGGGGCGGCAATCAGCCCCAGCATTTT. The encoded protein is CSVGGGNQPQHF.

The rearrangement joins TRBV6-5 to TRBJ1-6; the match to TRBD1 covers 7 bases. The CDR3 contains 15 residues. V lost 5 bases to trimming and J lost 6 bases; unmatched junction nucleotides: 7. Germline loops: CDR1 MNHEY, CDR2 SVGAGI. The CDR3 sequence is CASSLRQGSNSPLHF. In nucleotides, the CDR3 is TGTGCCAGCAGTCTCCGACAGGGATCTAATTCACCCCTCCACTTT.

The gene calls are TRBV20-1 and TRBJ1-5; D unresolved. Per the germline V gene, CDR1 is DFQATT and CDR2 is SNEGSKA (reference sequence). The V and J ends lost 3 bases and 3 bases respectively, with 9 bases between them. This CDR3 contains 13 residues. The CDR3 region has the DNA TGCAGTGCTAGTGCAGAAAACAATCAGCCCCAGCATTTT. Residues: CSASAENNQPQHF.

The rearrangement links TRBV6-5 to TRBJ1-2; D remains unclear. CDR1 and CDR2 from the germline V gene are MNHEY and SVGAGI. This CDR3 is built from 12 residues. V lost 6 bases and J lost 5, with 10 bases in between. The CDR3 DNA is TGTGCCAGCAGAGCGGACCTTTATGGCTACACCTTC. It translates to CASRADLYGYTF.

The J gene is TRBJ2-7, the V gene TRBV6-5; 7 bases line up with TRBD2. Germline V gives CDR1 MNHEY, CDR2 SVGAGI. Germline trimming cut 5 bases from V and 1 base from J; bases unmatched to any gene: 5. This CDR3 comprises 14 residues. DNA for the CDR3: TGTGCCAGCAGTACTAGCGATTTGTCCTACGAGCAGTACTTC. Translation: CASSTSDLSYEQYF.